This entry lists 15 T cell receptor beta chains sequenced from one sample in a study of cytomegalovirus exposure and HLA in healthy donors. The primer mix had 60 Vbeta and 13 Jbeta primers. Only in-frame clones appear in the TCRdb table, and some are missing; sequencing was by immunoSEQ multiplex PCR. In the table there are tens of thousands of clones, roughly half of which are singletons. The sample consisted of PBMCs. Receptors were obtained from a human donor in good health.

The J gene is TRBJ1-2, the V gene TRBV5-6, with D perhaps TRBD1 (5 bases). This CDR3 spans 13 amino acids. The V and J ends lost 0 bases and 8 bases respectively, with 11 bases between them. Germline CDR1 and CDR2: SGHDT and YYEEEE. The CDR3 DNA follows: TGTGCCAGCAGCTTGGGACTGACAGTCGGCTACACCTTC. This sequence encodes CASSLGLTVGYTF.

The sample holds a few counts of this clone. The conserved phenylalanine or tryptophan is not found at the CDR3 terminus, so this likely reflects a read error. No DNA is shown, since the ends of the CDR3 on it are uncertain; the CDR3 is the one TCRdb lists. V is TRBV2 and J is TRBJ2-6; the table's D call TRBD1 went unverified against the DNA. The CDR3 totals 15 residues, both ends included. CDR1 is SNHLY, CDR2 FYNNEI, per germline. Here the CDR3 reads CASSEDWTESPRAVL.

The rearrangement links TRBV7-3 to TRBJ1-5; TRBD1 aligns across 9 bases. Germline values: CDR1 SGHTA, CDR2 FQGTGA. The trim removed 5 bases at V and 1 base at J, leaving 3 bases unmatched. The CDR3 is made up of 15 amino acids. The CDR3 nucleotides read TGTGCCAGCAGCCCGGGACAGGGAAGCAATCAGCCCCAGCATTTT. Protein product: CASSPGQGSNQPQHF. The whole variable domain, remainder taken from reference TRBV7-3 and TRBJ1-5, is GAGVSQTPSNKVTEKGKYVELRCDPISGHTALYWYRQSLGQGPEFLIYFQGTGAADDSGLPNDRFFAVRPEGSVSTLKIQRTERGDSAVYLCASSPGQGSNQPQHFGDGTRLSIL.

The genes are TRBV6-1 and TRBJ1-2; 11 positions agree with TRBD1. This CDR3 contains 16 residues. V lost 0 bases, J lost 7 bases, and 7 bases stayed unmatched. CDR1 is MNHNS and CDR2 is SASEGT in the germline V gene. In nucleotides, the CDR3 is TGTGCCAGCAGTGAAGCCCTGGGACAGGGGGTTTTTGGCTACACCTTC. It yields the protein CASSEALGQGVFGYTF.

V and J are TRBV7-2 and TRBJ1-2, with 7 positions matching TRBD1. Germline loops: CDR1 SGHTA, CDR2 FQGNSA. Trimming took 5 bases from V and 4 from J; bases not matched to a gene: 7. The CDR3 totals 14 residues. CDR3 loop: CASSRRKGAYGYTF. In DNA, the CDR3 is TGTGCCAGCAGCCGCCGCAAGGGGGCCTATGGCTACACCTTC.

This clone was found a few times. V usage is TRBV6-4 and J usage is TRBJ1-6; maybe TRBD1 (5 bases). The CDR3 is 15 residues long. Germline assignment: CDR1 MRHNA and CDR2 SNTAGT. Trimming stripped 9 bases from V and 3 bases from J, with 15 bases between. Here the CDR3 reads CARHRLGLYNSPLHF. As DNA, the CDR3 is TGTGCCAGACATAGATTGGGGCTCTATAATTCACCCCTCCACTTT.

This chain connects TRBV28 to TRBJ1-5; TRBD1 aligns across 9 bases. This CDR3 has 16 amino acids. Trimming took 5 bases from V and 1 from J; bases not matched to a gene: 6. Germline CDR1 is MDHEN and CDR2 is SYDVKM. CDR3 nucleotide sequence: TGTGCCAGCAGTCCCTGGGGACAGGGAAGCAATCAGCCCCAGCATTTT. Its translation: CASSPWGQGSNQPQHF.

The chain couples TRBV19 to TRBJ2-5; 7 nucleotides match TRBD2. Matching the DNA end better, TRBJ2-7 makes the J call doubtful. Germline loops: CDR1 LNHDA, CDR2 SQIVND (reference sequence). This CDR3 region has 14 residues. The CDR3 protein is CASSMYSGTSEQYF. The CDR3 coding sequence is TGTGCCAGTAGTATGTACAGCGGGACCAGCGAGCAGTACTTC.

V and J are TRBV6-6 and TRBJ1-6; D perhaps matches TRBD1 (5 bases). The CDR3 covers 15 residues. Trimming pared 3 bases from V and 3 bases from J, leaving 9 bases between. Germline CDR1 reads MNHNY; CDR2 reads SVGAGI (reference sequence). CDR3 coding DNA: TGTGCCAGCAGTTATGTGCAGGGCTATAATTCACCCCTCCACTTT. This translates into CASSYVQGYNSPLHF.

This clone was found a few times. The rearrangement uses TRBV7-3 and TRBJ2-2, with TRBD1 identical over 7 bases. This CDR3 region has 15 residues. The junction had 8 bases not matched to a gene; V was cut back by 5 bases and J by 5 bases. In germline, CDR1 is SGHTA, CDR2 FQGTGA. In DNA, the CDR3 is TGTGCCAGCAGCCCCCGGGACAGAAAAACCGGGGAGCTGTTTTTT. This translates into CASSPRDRKTGELFF. The full variable domain, its missing parts supplied by reference TRBV7-3 and TRBJ2-2, is GAGVSQTPSNKVTEKGKYVELRCDPISGHTALYWYRQSLGQGPEFLIYFQGTGAADDSGLPNDRFFAVRPEGSVSTLKIQRTERGDSAVYLCASSPRDRKTGELFFGEGSRLTVL.

This sequence joins TRBV4-3 and TRBJ2-3; the match to TRBD2 covers 11 bases. Germline CDR1 LGHNA, CDR2 YSLEER. CDR3 length equals 17 residues. Losses at the gene ends were 0 bases for V and 5 bases for J; bases not matched to a gene: 7. The CDR3 nucleotides are TGCGCCAGCAGCCAAGACGCGCTAGCGGGAGGTGGAGATACGCAGTATTTT. Its protein product is CASSQDALAGGGDTQYF.

This clone was observed a few times. CDR3 loop: CAISDELAGPRAYEQYF. The CDR3 DNA reads as TGTGCCATCTCAGACGAGCTAGCGGGGCCCCGGGCCTACGAGCAGTACTTC. The V call is TRBV10-3, the J call TRBJ2-7, with 9 positions matching TRBD2. With 8 bases clipped from V and 2 bases from J, the junction kept 16 bases outside the gene matches. The germline CDR1 and CDR2 sequences are ENHRY and SYGVKD. CDR3 size: 17 residues.

The chain is built from TRBV10-3 and TRBJ1-5; 10 bases match TRBD1. The CDR3 sequence is 13 residues long. CDR1 is ENHRY, CDR2 SYGVKD, per germline. Losses at the gene ends were 10 bases for V and 2 bases for J; bases not matched to a gene: 2. This CDR3 reads CATGTGGNQPQHF. Here the CDR3 DNA reads TGTGCCACCGGGACAGGGGGCAATCAGCCCCAGCATTTT.

The chain is built from TRBV29-1 and TRBJ1-4, with D hard to call. The CDR3 runs to 12 residues. The V end was cut by 4 bases, the J end by 8 bases, with 11 bases between. Per germline, CDR1 SQVTM and CDR2 ANQGSEA. The DNA of the CDR3 is TGCAGCGTTGCTCAAACGCGCGAAAAACTGTTTTTT. Translated: CSVAQTREKLFF.

The chain couples TRBV2 to TRBJ1-5; TRBD1 aligns across 8 bases. Trimming removed 6 bases from V and 0 bases from J; junction bases left unmatched: 1. CDR1 and CDR2 (germline): SNHLY, FYNNEI. The CDR3 consists of 14 residues. The CDR3 is CASRDRVSNQPQHF. The CDR3 bases are TGTGCCAGCAGGGACAGGGTTAGCAATCAGCCCCAGCATTTT.